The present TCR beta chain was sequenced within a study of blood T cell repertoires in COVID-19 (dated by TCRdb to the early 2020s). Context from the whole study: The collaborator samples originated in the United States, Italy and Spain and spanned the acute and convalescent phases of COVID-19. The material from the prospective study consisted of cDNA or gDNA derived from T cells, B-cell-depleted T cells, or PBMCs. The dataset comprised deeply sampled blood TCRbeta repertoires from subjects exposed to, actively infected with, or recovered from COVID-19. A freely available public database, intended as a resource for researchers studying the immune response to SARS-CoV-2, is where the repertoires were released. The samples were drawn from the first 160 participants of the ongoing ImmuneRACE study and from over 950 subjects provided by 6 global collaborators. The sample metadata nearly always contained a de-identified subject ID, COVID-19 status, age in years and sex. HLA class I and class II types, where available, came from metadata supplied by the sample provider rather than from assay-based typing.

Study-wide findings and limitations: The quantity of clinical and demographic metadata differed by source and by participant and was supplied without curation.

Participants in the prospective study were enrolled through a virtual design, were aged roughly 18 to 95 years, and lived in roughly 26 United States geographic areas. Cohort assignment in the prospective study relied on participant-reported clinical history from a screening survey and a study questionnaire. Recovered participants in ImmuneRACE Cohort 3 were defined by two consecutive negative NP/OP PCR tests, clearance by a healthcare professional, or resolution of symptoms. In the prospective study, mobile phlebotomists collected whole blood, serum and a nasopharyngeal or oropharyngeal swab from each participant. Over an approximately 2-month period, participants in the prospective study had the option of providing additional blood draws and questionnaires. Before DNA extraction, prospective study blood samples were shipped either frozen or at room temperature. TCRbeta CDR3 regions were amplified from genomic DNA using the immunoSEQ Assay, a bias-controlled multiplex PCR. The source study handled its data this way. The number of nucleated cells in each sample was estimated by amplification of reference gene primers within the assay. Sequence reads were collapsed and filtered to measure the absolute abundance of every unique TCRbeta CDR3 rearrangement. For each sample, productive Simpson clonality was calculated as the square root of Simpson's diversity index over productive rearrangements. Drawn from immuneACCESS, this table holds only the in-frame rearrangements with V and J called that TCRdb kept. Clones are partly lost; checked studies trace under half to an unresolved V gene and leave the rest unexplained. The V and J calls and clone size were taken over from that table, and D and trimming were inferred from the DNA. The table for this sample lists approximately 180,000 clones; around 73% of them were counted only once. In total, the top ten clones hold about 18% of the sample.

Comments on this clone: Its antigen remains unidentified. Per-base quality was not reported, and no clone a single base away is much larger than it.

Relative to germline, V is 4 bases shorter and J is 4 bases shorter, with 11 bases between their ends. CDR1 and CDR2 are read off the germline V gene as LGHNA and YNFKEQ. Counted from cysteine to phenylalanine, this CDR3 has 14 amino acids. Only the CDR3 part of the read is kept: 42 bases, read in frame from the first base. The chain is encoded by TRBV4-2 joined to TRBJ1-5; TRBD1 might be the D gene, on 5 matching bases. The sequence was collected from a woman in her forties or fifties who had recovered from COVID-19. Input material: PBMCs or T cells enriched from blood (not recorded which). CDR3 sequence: CASSPDRRNQPQHF. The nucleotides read TGTGCCAGCAGCCCCGACAGACGGAATCAGCCCCAGCATTTT.